The present TCR beta chain was sequenced within a study of CD8 T cells in ankylosing spondylitis. TCRdb used MiXCR to reprocess the 5' RACE reads, holding one entry per CDR3 protein. The table has over 150,000 distinct CDR3 sequences, 15% to 20% seen once; the top ten hold 4.3%. This clonotype occurred many times. Germline values: CDR1 DFQATT, CDR2 SNEGSKA (reference sequence). The V gene lost 0 bases and the J gene lost 1 base, with 12 bases spanning the gap. The CDR3 length is 15 residues. The sequencing input was blood, either unsorted or a sorted T cell fraction (not recorded which). The clonotype was recovered from a male donor under 35 with ankylosing spondylitis or in good health (not recorded which). V gene TRBV20-1 combines with J gene TRBJ1-2; D gene uncertain. Here the CDR3 reads CSARDRAGSNYGYTF. CDR3 nucleotides: TGCAGTGCTAGAGATCGGGCGGGGAGTAACTATGGCTACACCTTC.